Given below is one TCR beta chain in context. No antigen is known for it. The repertoire was sequenced with immunoSEQ multiplex PCR; TCRdb's copy has only in-frame clones and lacks some. The data hold hundreds of thousands of clones, with approximately 96% observed a single time. This sample was taken from a study of shared clonotypes between healthy human individuals. The germline V gene has CDR1 SGHRS and CDR2 YFSETQ. This CDR3 region has 12 residues. V was pared by 3 bases and J by 3 bases, with 7 bases between. It was CD45RO-negative cells, positively selected for CCR7, that made up naive CD8 cells, with terminally differentiated effector memory CD45RA+ cells excluded. Findings and limits, study-wide: Across subsets, estimated richness was generally greater for naive than for memory populations.

Sequencing was done on a sample of naive CD8+ T cells sorted from blood. The chain carries TRBV5-1 and TRBJ2-7; D call uncertain. This TCR came from a woman aged 25 to 39 in good health. The CDR3 region is CASSSGYYEQYF. The DNA of the CDR3 is TGCGCCAGCAGCTCCGGCTACTACGAGCAGTACTTC.